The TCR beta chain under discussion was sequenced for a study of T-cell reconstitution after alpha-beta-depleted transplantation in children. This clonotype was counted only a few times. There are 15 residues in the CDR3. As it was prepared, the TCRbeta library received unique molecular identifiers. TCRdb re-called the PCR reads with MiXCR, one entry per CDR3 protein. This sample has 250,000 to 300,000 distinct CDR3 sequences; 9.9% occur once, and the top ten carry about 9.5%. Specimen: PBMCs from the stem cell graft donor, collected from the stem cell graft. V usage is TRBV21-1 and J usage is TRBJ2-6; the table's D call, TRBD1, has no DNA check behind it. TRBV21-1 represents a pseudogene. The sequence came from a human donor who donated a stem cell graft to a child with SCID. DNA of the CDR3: TGTGCCAGCAGCTTTAGGGGTTCTGGGGCCAACGTCCTGACTTTC. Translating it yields CASSFRGSGANVLTF.